Shown below are 21 T cell receptor beta chains from a single sample sequenced in a study of blood T cell repertoires in COVID-19. TCRdb's table, derived via immunoSEQ multiplex PCR, lists solely in-frame clones and lacks some. Of approximately 110,000 clones listed, more than 80% are singletons. The source material was peripheral blood. These TCRs come from an elderly woman with acute or convalescent COVID-19.

This chain connects TRBV18 to TRBJ1-1; no clear D gene. The germline CDR1 and CDR2 sequences are KGHSH and LQKENI. CDR3 size: 15 residues. V lost 6 bases and J lost 4, with 18 bases in between. The CDR3 region is CASSPRSGESTEAFF. CDR3 DNA sequence: TGTGCCAGCTCCCCCCGGAGTGGGGAGAGCACTGAAGCTTTCTTT.

The chain carries TRBV5-1 and TRBJ1-1; unclear D gene. Trimming stripped 0 bases from V and 0 bases from J, with 9 bases between. CDR1 and CDR2 from the germline V gene are SGHRS and YFSETQ. The CDR3 has 15 amino acids. CDR3 bases: TGCGCCAGCAGCTTGGCTGAGGGTATGAACACTGAAGCTTTCTTT. Its translation is CASSLAEGMNTEAFF.

The chain recombines TRBV7-8 with TRBJ2-5, with 12 positions matching TRBD2. Trimming removed 0 bases from V and 5 bases from J; junction bases left unmatched: 16. The CDR3 runs 20 residues. Germline CDR1 is SGHVS and CDR2 is FQNEAQ. CDR3 sequence (DNA): TGTGCCAGCAGCTTAGCTCGCCCACTAGCGGGGGGCCTTTTGCGCGAGACCCAGTACTTC. This sequence encodes CASSLARPLAGGLLRETQYF.

The chain combines TRBV7-8 with TRBJ1-2; 8 bases line up with TRBD1. Germline CDR1 SGHVS, CDR2 FQNEAQ. With V trimmed by 1 base and J by 2 bases, 9 bases remained unmatched. The CDR3 length is 17 residues. In DNA, the CDR3 is TGTGCCAGCAGCTTAGGTTGGTACGGGACAGGCAACTATGGCTACACCTTC. Translated, it gives CASSLGWYGTGNYGYTF.

Only a few counts were recorded for this clone. This chain links TRBV2 with TRBJ1-5; the D gene is possibly TRBD1 (5 bases). The V end was cut by 3 bases, the J end by 4 bases, with 10 bases between. This CDR3 is built from 14 residues. Germline V gene data show CDR1 as SNHLY and CDR2 as FYNNEI. The CDR3 sequence is CASSEEQVNQPQHF. CDR3 DNA: TGTGCCAGCAGTGAGGAACAGGTTAATCAGCCCCAGCATTTT.

The rearrangement uses TRBV19 and TRBJ2-3, with D uncertain. The V and J ends lost 7 bases and 1 base respectively, with 9 bases between them. The CDR3 covers 13 residues. CDR1 and CDR2 (germline): LNHDA, SQIVND (reference sequence). This CDR3 reads CASNDKRTDTQYF. The DNA of the CDR3 is TGTGCCAGTAATGACAAACGCACAGATACGCAGTATTTT. Drawing the rest from reference TRBV19 and TRBJ2-3, the complete variable domain is DGGITQSPKYLFRKEGQNVTLSCEQNLNHDAMYWYRQDPGQGLRLIYYSQIVNDFQKGDIAEGYSVSREKKESFPLTVTSAQKNPTAFYLCASNDKRTDTQYFGPGTRLTVL.

The CDR3 DNA reads TGTGCCAGCAGCAGAACAGCGGGGGGGAACACCATATATTTT. It yields the protein CASSRTAGGNTIYF. The V gene is TRBV7-8, the J gene TRBJ1-3; perhaps TRBD1 as D (5 bases). Looked up from germline, CDR1 is SGHVS and CDR2 is FQNEAQ. The germline V and J ends were trimmed by 5 bases and 7 bases, with 15 bases remaining between them. The CDR3 contains 14 residues.

V is TRBV7-8 and J is TRBJ2-6; tentatively, D is TRBD2 (5 bases). From germline, CDR1 is SGHVS and CDR2 FQNEAQ. CDR3 length: 16 residues. V dropped 6 bases and J dropped 0 bases, with 12 bases sitting between them. CDR3 nucleotide sequence: TGTGCCAGCAGACCCCGGGATTTCTCTGGGGCCAACGTCCTGACTTTC. Translating gives CASRPRDFSGANVLTF.

This rearrangement joins TRBV2 to TRBJ2-1; the D gene is possibly TRBD1 (6 bases). The ends were cut back, 4 bases at V and 0 bases at J, with 10 bases in the middle. Germline lookup yields CDR1 SNHLY and CDR2 FYNNEI. The CDR3 loop spans 15 amino acids. This chain's CDR3 is CASSVDRSSYNEQFF. Here the CDR3 DNA reads TGTGCCAGCAGTGTAGACAGGAGCTCCTACAATGAGCAGTTCTTC.

This chain links TRBV6-4 with TRBJ2-5; TRBD1 might be the D (7 bases). The CDR3 is made up of 15 amino acids. The V gene's germline CDR1 is MRHNA and CDR2 SNTAGT. Deletions cut 2 bases from V and 3 bases from J, with 13 bases between. The CDR3: CASSDIRGAEETQYF. DNA for the CDR3: TGTGCCAGCAGTGACATCAGGGGGGCTGAAGAGACCCAGTACTTC.

This clone came up once. The rearrangement links TRBV7-6 to TRBJ2-2, with TRBD1 matching over 7 bases. The germline V gene encodes CDR1 SGHVS and CDR2 FNYEAQ. The CDR3 has 15 amino acids. J lost 4 bases, V lost 2 bases, and 4 bases had no gene match. CDR3 sequence (DNA): TGTGCCAGCAGCTTATTGGCAGGGGGCACCGGGGAGCTGTTTTTT. It specifies CASSLLAGGTGELFF.

This clone was counted between two and nine times. The V gene is TRBV7-7, the J gene TRBJ2-3, with 8 nucleotides matching TRBD1. The CDR3 runs to 16 residues. The V gene's germline CDR1 is SSHAT and CDR2 FNYEAQ (reference sequence). The V and J ends lost 3 bases and 4 bases, in that order; junction bases with no gene match: 9. The CDR3 is CASSFGQGHGADTQYF. In DNA form, the CDR3 reads TGTGCCAGCAGCTTCGGACAGGGTCACGGCGCAGATACGCAGTATTTT.

The chain joins TRBV6-5 to TRBJ2-7; TRBD1 matches 10 bases. The germline gives CDR1 MNHEY, CDR2 SVGAGI. The CDR3 extends over 15 amino acids. J lost 4 bases, V lost 2 bases, and 5 bases had no gene match. The CDR3 coding sequence is TGTGCCAGCAGTTACCGGGACAGGGGAGGTTACGAGCAGTACTTC. This translates into CASSYRDRGGYEQYF.

The V and J genes are TRBV11-2 and TRBJ1-2; the D is unclear. Germline V gives CDR1 SGHAT, CDR2 FQNNGV. Trimming pared 0 bases from V and 8 bases from J, leaving 13 bases between. The CDR3 runs 14 residues. CDR3 bases: TGTGCCAGCAGCTTAGAACGCTCCCTCGGGGGCTACACCTTC. It encodes CASSLERSLGGYTF.

CDR3 nucleotides: TGTGCCACCAGCACGGGGGGCAGGACAATCGGCGGGGAGACCCAGTACTTC. Protein sequence: CATSTGGRTIGGETQYF. The gene calls are TRBV15 and TRBJ2-5; D is perhaps TRBD2 (7 bases). Germline CDR1 is LNHNV and CDR2 is YYDKDF (reference sequence). V lost 4 bases and J 5 bases, leaving 23 bases between the germline ends. This CDR3 is built from 17 residues.

The chain couples TRBV28 to TRBJ2-3; D is unclear. This CDR3 comprises 12 residues. The V end was cut by 6 bases, the J end by 6 bases, with 10 bases between. Germline V gene lookup returns CDR1 MDHEN and CDR2 SYDVKM. CDR3 sequence: CASSHLRDTQYF. The CDR3 coding sequence is TGTGCCAGCAGCCACCTTCGGGATACGCAGTATTTT.

V is TRBV29-1 and J is TRBJ2-7, with D possibly TRBD2 on 6 matching bases. Between the trimmed V and J ends, which lost 4 bases and 0 bases, there was a span of 10 bases. The CDR3 has 13 amino acids. Germline V lookup: CDR1 SQVTM, CDR2 ANQGSEA. CDR3 sequence: CSVGRDLSYEQYF. The CDR3 nucleotides read TGCAGCGTTGGGAGGGACCTCTCCTACGAGCAGTACTTC.

The genes are TRBV7-9 and TRBJ2-3, with a weak D call TRBD2 (6 bases). Germline loops: CDR1 SEHNR, CDR2 FQNEAQ (reference sequence). The V and J ends lost 5 bases and 2 bases respectively, with 14 bases between them. The CDR3 spans 15 residues. The CDR3 is CASSLQAGFTDTQYF. For the CDR3, the DNA is TGTGCCAGCAGCCTCCAGGCGGGGTTCACAGATACGCAGTATTTT.

This rearrangement joins TRBV29-1 to TRBJ2-1, with D possibly matching TRBD1 (6 bases). V lost 6 bases to trimming and J lost 6 bases, with 15 bases between them. This CDR3 has 13 residues. Germline loops: CDR1 SQVTM, CDR2 ANQGSEA. CDR3 sequence: CSVNGRGVNEQFF. CDR3 bases: TGCAGCGTCAATGGCAGGGGAGTCAATGAGCAGTTCTTC.

This chain connects TRBV12-3 or TRBV12-4 to TRBJ1-6; D gene ambiguous. The CDR3 is made up of 11 amino acids. Deletions cut 3 bases from V and 10 bases from J, with 4 bases between. CDR3 residues: CASSFGSPLHF. The CDR3 region has the DNA TGTGCCAGCAGTTTTGGCTCACCCCTCCACTTT.

This clone has only a few counts. The J gene is TRBJ2-7, the V gene TRBV19; maybe TRBD1 (5 bases). Germline V gives CDR1 LNHDA, CDR2 SQIVND (reference sequence). Trimming took 0 bases from V and 3 from J, leaving 15 bases between them. CDR3 size: 16 residues. CDR3: CASSIEFREFLYEQYF. The DNA of the CDR3 is TGTGCCAGTAGTATAGAATTCAGGGAATTTCTCTACGAGCAGTACTTC.